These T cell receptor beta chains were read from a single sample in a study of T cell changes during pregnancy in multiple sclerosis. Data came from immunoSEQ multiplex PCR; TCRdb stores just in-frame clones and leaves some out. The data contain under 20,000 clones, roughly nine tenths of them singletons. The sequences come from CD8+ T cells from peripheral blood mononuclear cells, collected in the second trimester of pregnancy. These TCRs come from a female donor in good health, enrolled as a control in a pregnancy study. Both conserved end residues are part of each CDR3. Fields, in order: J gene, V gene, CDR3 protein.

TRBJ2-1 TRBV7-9 CASSNLVSEQFF
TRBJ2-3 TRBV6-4 CASSDSEAGTQYF
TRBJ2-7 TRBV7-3 CASSSMGGYYEQYF
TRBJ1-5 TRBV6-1 CASSEEGVQPQHF
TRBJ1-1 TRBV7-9 CASSPSAGMNTEAFF
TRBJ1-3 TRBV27 CASSLQGNTIYF
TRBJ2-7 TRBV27 CASSFRSGLAGSYDQYF
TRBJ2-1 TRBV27 CAIGDRQDNEQFF
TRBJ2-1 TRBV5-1 CASSSTPRQGGPYNEQFF
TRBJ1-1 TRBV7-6 CASSWTGGKNTEAFF
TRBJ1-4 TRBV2 CASSRDRAREKLFF
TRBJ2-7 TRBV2 CASMVGLAPYEQYF
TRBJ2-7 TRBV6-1 CASTGTGTYEQYF
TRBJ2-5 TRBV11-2 CASSLVGQGLRETQYF